Listed below are T cell receptor beta chains from one sample, sequenced in a study of blood T cell repertoires in COVID-19. Profiling relied on immunoSEQ multiplex PCR, and the TCRdb table lists in-frame clones only, not all of them. The data show some 230,000 clones, with 85% seen just once and more than 0.75% held by the top ten. The sequencing sample was made of peripheral blood. These receptors were obtained from a middle-aged man with acute or convalescent COVID-19. Each CDR3 is given with its conserved first and last residue. A D gene is named only where the DNA matches it firmly. A row's size may be missing; if present it is once, few, many or a size class.

clone_size | j_call | v_call | d_call | cdr3_aa | cdr3_nt
few | TRBJ1-3 | TRBV9 | - | CASSPQGSSGNTIYF | TGTGCCAGCAGTCCCCAGGGGAGCTCTGGAAACACCATATATTTT
- | TRBJ1-2 | TRBV6-5 | - | CASRRGLNYGYTF | TGTGCCAGCAGACGAGGTCTTAACTATGGCTACACCTTC
- | TRBJ2-5 | TRBV18 | - | CASSPPGPQETQYF | TGTGCCAGCTCACCACCGGGGCCCCAAGAGACCCAGTACTTC
- | TRBJ1-4 | TRBV25-1 | TRBD1 | CASSPGQQGANEKLFF | TGTGCCAGCAGTCCGGGACAGCAAGGAGCTAATGAAAAACTGTTTTTT
- | TRBJ1-2 | TRBV30 | - | CAWSVEFSLGARIYGYTF | TGTGCCTGGAGTGTGGAGTTTTCGTTGGGGGCGCGCATCTATGGCTACACCTTC
- | TRBJ1-2 | TRBV25-1 | TRBD1 | CASSDGTGYYGYTF | TGTGCCAGCAGTGATGGGACAGGGTACTATGGCTACACCTTC
- | TRBJ1-2 | TRBV6-1 | TRBD1 | CASSESRTGYGYTF | TGTGCCAGCAGTGAAAGCAGGACAGGCTATGGCTACACCTTC
- | TRBJ2-5 | TRBV7-6 | TRBD2 | CASSLVGWGLAGDIQETQYF | TGTGCCAGCAGCTTAGTGGGGTGGGGACTAGCGGGGGATATACAAGAGACCCAGTACTTC
- | TRBJ2-3 | TRBV7-3 | - | CASSWTIADTQYF | TGTGCCAGCAGCTGGACTATAGCAGATACGCAGTATTTT
- | TRBJ1-4 | TRBV13 | TRBD1 | CASSSLGQGGEKLFF | TGTGCCAGCAGCTCCCTGGGACAGGGTGGGGAAAAACTGTTTTTT
- | TRBJ1-1 | TRBV6-6 | - | CASSYIGQANTEAFF | TGTGCCAGCAGTTACATCGGACAAGCAAACACTGAAGCTTTCTTT
- | TRBJ1-1 | TRBV7-9 | TRBD1 | CASSPRTGPNTEAFF | TGTGCCAGCAGCCCCCGGACAGGGCCGAACACTGAAGCTTTCTTT
- | TRBJ2-1 | TRBV29-1 | TRBD1 | CSVATGGEQFF | TGCAGCGTAGCAACAGGGGGTGAGCAGTTCTTC
once | TRBJ1-2 | TRBV19 | TRBD1 | CASSTRQGITLSYTF | TGTGCCAGTAGTACCAGACAGGGGATTACGTTGAGCTACACCTTC
- | TRBJ1-1 | TRBV6-5 | - | CASSYPQGRITEAFF | TGTGCCAGCAGTTACCCCCAGGGGCGGATCACTGAAGCTTTCTTT
- | TRBJ1-5 | TRBV6-5 | - | CASSPSGGRNQPQHF | TGTGCCAGCAGTCCCTCTGGGGGCAGAAATCAGCCCCAGCATTTT
- | TRBJ1-1 | TRBV7-9 | - | CASSRQAEAFF | TGTGCCAGCAGCCGACAGGCTGAAGCTTTCTTT
- | TRBJ1-4 | TRBV10-2 | - | CASRDIGIATNEKLFF | TGCGCCAGCAGGGACATTGGGATTGCAACTAATGAAAAACTGTTTTTT
- | TRBJ2-7 | TRBV24-1 | - | CATSDSRAAGDIYEQYF | TGTGCCACCAGTGATTCAAGAGCGGCGGGCGATATCTACGAGCAGTACTTC
- | TRBJ1-2 | TRBV7-3 | TRBD1 | CASSLRQGYGYTF | TGTGCCAGCAGCTTGAGACAGGGGTATGGCTACACCTTC
- | TRBJ2-3 | TRBV27 | TRBD1 | CASSGRLTGVYTDTQYF | TGTGCCAGCAGCGGTCGCCTTACAGGGGTTTACACAGATACGCAGTATTTT
- | TRBJ1-4 | TRBV4-2 | TRBD1 | CASSQDGTGGSEKLFF | TGTGCCAGCAGCCAAGATGGGACAGGGGGCAGCGAAAAACTGTTTTTT
- | TRBJ1-2 | TRBV7-9 | TRBD1 | CASSSGAGQGANGYTF | TGTGCCAGCAGCTCAGGAGCGGGACAGGGGGCTAATGGCTACACCTTC
- | TRBJ1-5 | TRBV28 | - | CASSLRQDFNQPQHF | TGTGCCAGCAGTTTAAGGCAGGACTTCAATCAGCCCCAGCATTTT
- | TRBJ2-7 | TRBV4-1 | - | CASSHFLGADEQYF | TGCGCCAGCAGCCATTTCCTGGGGGCAGACGAGCAGTACTTC
- | TRBJ2-3 | TRBV10-3 | - | CAISVSGGMRADTQYF | TGTGCCATCAGTGTATCAGGGGGGATGAGGGCAGATACGCAGTATTTT
- | TRBJ2-5 | TRBV6-5 | TRBD2 | CASSNGPLGGETQYF | TGTGCCAGCAGCAACGGACCTCTCGGGGGGGAGACCCAGTACTTC
few | TRBJ1-1 | TRBV3-1/TRBV3-2 | - | CASSRDGRGLINTEAFF | TGTGCCAGCAGCCGCGACGGGCGGGGTCTAATAAACACTGAAGCTTTCTTT
- | TRBJ1-1 | TRBV28 | TRBD1 | CASSLSYRGTEAFF | TGTGCCAGCAGTTTATCCTACAGGGGCACTGAAGCTTTCTTT
- | TRBJ1-6 | TRBV5-4 | - | CASSLDSVNSPLHF | TGTGCCAGCAGCTTGGACAGTGTAAATTCACCCCTCCACTTT
- | TRBJ1-1 | TRBV12-5 | TRBD1 | CASGRDRGPGSTEAFF | TGTGCTAGTGGCCGGGACAGGGGGCCGGGAAGCACTGAAGCTTTCTTT
- | TRBJ2-7 | TRBV2 | TRBD2 | CASSFSPPGLVYDEQYF | TGTGCCAGCAGTTTCAGTCCTCCGGGACTAGTATACGACGAGCAGTACTTC
- | TRBJ2-3 | TRBV18 | TRBD1 | CASSLSTGGADTQYF | TGTGCCAGCTCCCTGTCGACAGGGGGAGCAGATACGCAGTATTTT
- | TRBJ1-5 | TRBV5-1 | - | CASSLESGGGQPQHF | TGCGCCAGCAGCTTGGAGAGTGGAGGTGGTCAGCCCCAGCATTTT
- | TRBJ1-2 | TRBV9 | TRBD1 | CASSIQGRGGYTF | TGTGCCAGCAGTATACAGGGGCGGGGTGGCTACACCTTC
- | TRBJ1-2 | TRBV7-2 | - | CASSLNRELSGGYTF | TGTGCCAGCAGCCTAAACCGCGAGCTATCTGGTGGCTACACCTTC
- | TRBJ1-1 | TRBV3-1/TRBV3-2 | - | CASSQARDEAFF | TGTGCCAGCAGCCAAGCGCGAGATGAAGCTTTCTTT
- | TRBJ1-1 | TRBV6-5 | - | CASSRTDMAAEAFF | TGTGCCAGCAGTCGCACGGACATGGCTGCTGAAGCTTTCTTT
- | TRBJ2-5 | TRBV28 | TRBD2 | CASSSPGERGEETQYF | TGTGCCAGCAGTTCCCCAGGAGAGCGGGGGGAAGAGACCCAGTACTTC
- | TRBJ1-3 | TRBV4-3 | - | CASSQSTDGRDTIYF | TGCGCCAGCAGCCAATCGACAGACGGCAGAGACACCATATATTTT
once | TRBJ1-6 | TRBV11-2 | - | CASSLATSGYNSPLHF | TGTGCCAGCAGCTTGGCGACGTCAGGCTATAATTCACCCCTCCACTTT
- | TRBJ2-2 | TRBV6-7 | TRBD1 | CASSYSCQGASTGELFF | TGTGCCAGCAGTTACTCGTGCCAGGGGGCGAGCACCGGGGAGCTGTTTTTT
once | TRBJ1-2 | TRBV6-5 | TRBD1 | CASSRQGGMDGYTF | TGTGCCAGCAGCCGCCAGGGGGGAATGGATGGCTACACCTTC
few | TRBJ1-2 | TRBV18 | - | CASSPGVDYGYTF | TGTGCCAGCTCACCCGGAGTGGACTATGGCTACACCTTC
- | TRBJ2-5 | TRBV6-5 | TRBD2 | CASSLSGGAQETQYF | TGTGCCAGCAGCCTTAGCGGGGGGGCTCAGGAGACCCAGTACTTC
- | TRBJ2-1 | TRBV7-9 | - | CASSFSAGATLNEQFF | TGTGCCAGCAGCTTCTCGGCGGGGGCGACCCTCAATGAGCAGTTCTTC
- | TRBJ2-7 | TRBV7-2 | TRBD1 | CASSLPGQTYEQYF | TGTGCCAGCAGCTTACCGGGACAGACCTACGAGCAGTACTTC